One and the same sample provided the 22 T cell receptor beta chains below, sequenced in a study of cytomegalovirus exposure and HLA in healthy donors. The PCR made use of 60 Vbeta and 13 Jbeta primers. Produced via immunoSEQ multiplex PCR; TCRdb's table is partial and in-frame only. The data hold roughly 140,000 clones, with under 90% observed a single time. Sequences were obtained from PBMCs. The origin of the receptors is a boy between 2 and 10 years old in good health and CMV-seronegative.

This chain connects TRBV19 to TRBJ2-2; 9 bases line up with TRBD2. Unmatched junction bases numbered 9, after V lost 7 bases and J lost 6 bases. Per germline, CDR1 LNHDA and CDR2 SQIVND (reference sequence). CDR3 length equals 15 residues. CDR3 in amino acids: CASTRLAGTAGELFF. CDR3 DNA: TGTGCCAGTACTCGGCTAGCGGGAACGGCCGGGGAGCTGTTTTTT. The variable domain in full, completed from reference TRBV19 and TRBJ2-2, reads DGGITQSPKYLFRKEGQNVTLSCEQNLNHDAMYWYRQDPGQGLRLIYYSQIVNDFQKGDIAEGYSVSREKKESFPLTVTSAQKNPTAFYLCASTRLAGTAGELFFGEGSRLTVL.

The chain couples TRBV27 to TRBJ2-3; no reliable D call. Looked up from germline, CDR1 is MNHEY and CDR2 is SMNVEV (reference sequence). The CDR3 contains 17 residues. Trimming pared 6 bases from V and 1 base from J, leaving 20 bases between. CDR3 DNA sequence: TGTGCCAGCAGCCCCCTTAACCGGCGACGGGGCACAGATACGCAGTATTTT. Translating gives CASSPLNRRRGTDTQYF.

This clone came up a few times. The gene calls are TRBV5-1 and TRBJ2-1, with D tentatively TRBD2 (6 bases). Trimming shortened V by 6 bases and J by 4 bases, and 20 bases separated the two germline ends. CDR3 length: 16 residues. CDR1 and CDR2 (germline): SGHRS, YFSETQ. The CDR3 is CASNLRLGGRYNEQFF. The CDR3 coding sequence is TGCGCCAGCAACTTAAGACTCGGGGGTCGGTACAATGAGCAGTTCTTC.

This clone has more than one count but fewer than ten. CDR3 coding DNA: TGTGCCAGCAGTTACGGAGGGGAACGCCTCACAGATACGCAGTATTTT. Its protein product is CASSYGGERLTDTQYF. The chain combines TRBV6-5 with TRBJ2-3; TRBD2 might be the D (6 bases). Trimming left V 2 bases short and J 2 bases short, with 14 bases between. Germline CDR1 is MNHEY and CDR2 is SVGAGI. This CDR3 is built from 16 residues.

This sequence joins TRBV28 and TRBJ1-2, with D possibly matching TRBD1 (5 bases). The CDR3 runs 16 residues. Germline V gene lookup returns CDR1 MDHEN and CDR2 SYDVKM. V was cut by 5 bases and J by 2 bases, with 18 bases left in between. This CDR3 reads CASSPLRTPANYGYTF. CDR3 bases: TGTGCCAGCAGTCCCCTCCGGACACCTGCAAACTATGGCTACACCTTC.

This chain joins TRBV21-1 and TRBJ2-7; TRBD1 is the table's D call and was not checked against the DNA. TRBV21-1 constitutes a pseudogene. The CDR3 has 14 residues. The CDR3 bases are TGTGCCAGCAGCAACGACAGCCGCTCCTACGAGCAGTACTTC. This codes for CASSNDSRSYEQYF.

The genes are TRBV27 and TRBJ2-7, with 10 positions matching TRBD1. The length of the CDR3 is 13 residues. Germline trimming cut 7 bases from V and 2 bases from J; bases unmatched to any gene: 2. Germline CDR1 and CDR2: MNHEY and SMNVEV (reference sequence). For the CDR3, the DNA is TGTGCCAGCACCGGACAGGGGGCCTACGAGCAGTACTTC. Protein product: CASTGQGAYEQYF.

The chain combines TRBV4-1 with TRBJ2-7; TRBD2 agrees at 7 bases. V lost 4 bases, J lost 0 bases, and 6 bases stayed unmatched. This CDR3 region has 15 residues. The germline V gene encodes CDR1 MGHRA and CDR2 YSYEKL. The CDR3 reads CASSLTPSGSYEQYF. CDR3 nucleotides: TGCGCCAGCAGCCTAACACCTAGCGGCTCCTACGAGCAGTACTTC.

The chain has TRBV29-1 and TRBJ2-7; perhaps TRBD2 as D (7 bases). V dropped 0 bases and J dropped 4 bases, with 19 bases sitting between them. CDR1 SQVTM and CDR2 ANQGSEA come from the germline V gene. The CDR3 loop spans 16 amino acids. CDR3 region: CSVEELTRKGGYEQYF. CDR3 in DNA: TGCAGCGTTGAAGAACTTACCAGGAAGGGGGGGTACGAGCAGTACTTC.

The chain carries TRBV5-5 and TRBJ1-1; unclear D gene. Germline V CDR1 and CDR2: SGHKS, YYEKEE (reference sequence). CDR3 length: 14 residues. With 4 bases removed from V and 13 bases from J, the gap between germline ends came to 23 bases. This CDR3 reads CASSPRFPPTHCFF. The CDR3 DNA reads TGTGCCAGCAGCCCCAGGTTCCCCCCCACCCATTGTTTCTTT. Combining the CDR3 with reference TRBV5-5 and TRBJ1-1 gives the whole variable domain DAGVTQSPTHLIKTRGQQVTLRCSPISGHKSVSWYQQVLGQGPQFIFQYYEKEERGRGNFPDRFSARQFPNYSSELNVNALLLGDSALYLCASSPRFPPTHCFFGQGTRLTVV.

V gene TRBV13 combines with J gene TRBJ2-1; D remains ambiguous. CDR3 length: 12 amino acids. In germline, CDR1 is PRHDT, CDR2 FYEKMQ (reference sequence). Trimming left V 3 bases short and J 9 bases short, with 9 bases between. The CDR3 is CASSLSGGEQFF. DNA of the CDR3: TGTGCCAGCAGCTTGAGTGGCGGTGAGCAGTTCTTC.

Only a few counts were recorded for this clone. V usage is TRBV6-4 and J usage is TRBJ2-3; 10 bases map to TRBD2. The CDR3 extends over 16 amino acids. The trim removed 3 bases at V and 2 bases at J, leaving 5 bases unmatched. The germline V gene encodes CDR1 MRHNA and CDR2 SNTAGT. The CDR3 sequence: CASSEASGGPTDTQYF. Here the CDR3 DNA reads TGTGCCAGCAGTGAGGCTAGCGGGGGCCCCACAGATACGCAGTATTTT.

This chain uses TRBV12-1 with TRBJ2-7; the D segment call TRBD2 is taken from the table without a DNA check. TRBV12-1 counts as a pseudogene. This CDR3 has 15 residues. The CDR3 reads CASSEDSGRAYEQYF. The CDR3 coding sequence is TGTGCCAGCAGCGAAGATAGCGGGAGGGCCTACGAGCAGTACTTC.

This chain links TRBV6-1 with TRBJ2-7; 8 bases match TRBD1. V trimming: 7 bases; J trimming: 6 bases; junction bases outside the gene matches: 8. The CDR3 has 13 amino acids. In germline, CDR1 is MNHNS, CDR2 SASEGT. The CDR3 loop reads CASNTGGRAEQYF. CDR3 in DNA: TGTGCCAGCAATACAGGGGGGCGCGCCGAGCAGTACTTC.

V and J are TRBV7-8 and TRBJ1-5, with D unclear. In germline, CDR1 is SGHVS, CDR2 FQNEAQ. The CDR3 has 16 amino acids. V was pared by 5 bases and J by 0 bases, with 14 bases between. The CDR3 spells CASSPATGISNQPQHF. The CDR3, as DNA: TGTGCCAGCAGCCCCGCAACGGGAATTAGCAATCAGCCCCAGCATTTT.

The rearrangement joins TRBV4-1 to TRBJ1-5; TRBD1 aligns across 8 bases. CDR3 length: 16 amino acids. Germline V gives CDR1 MGHRA, CDR2 YSYEKL. The trim removed 0 bases at V and 12 bases at J, leaving 13 bases unmatched. The CDR3: CASSQEGTGAYFFQHF. CDR3 DNA sequence: TGCGCCAGCAGCCAAGAAGGGACAGGCGCATACTTTTTCCAGCATTTT.

The chain recombines TRBV11-3 with TRBJ2-7; D not certain. V gave up 1 base and J gave up 1 base, with 8 bases separating them. The CDR3 length is 14 residues. Germline V CDR1 and CDR2: SGHNT, YENEEA. This CDR3 is CASSLGHSSYEQYF. CDR3 in DNA: TGTGCCAGCAGCTTAGGTCACAGTTCCTACGAGCAGTACTTC.

The CDR3 sequence: CASFGSGGQDSREQYF. The CDR3 coding sequence is TGTGCCAGCTTCGGGTCCGGGGGACAGGACAGTCGAGAGCAGTACTTC. The J gene is TRBJ2-7, the V gene TRBV27; 8 bases are shared with TRBD1. Germline V CDR1 and CDR2: MNHEY, SMNVEV (reference sequence). V gave up 8 bases and J gave up 7 bases; unmatched junction bases: 19. The CDR3 consists of 16 residues.

The J gene is TRBJ1-2, the V gene TRBV7-9; TRBD1 agrees at 9 bases. Per germline, CDR1 SEHNR and CDR2 FQNEAQ (reference sequence). CDR3 length equals 13 residues. The J segment lost 6 bases and the V segment lost 6 bases, leaving 5 bases of the junction unmatched. CDR3 nucleotide sequence: TGTGCCAGCAGGTCGGGACAGGGCCATGGCTACACCTTC. Its translation is CASRSGQGHGYTF.

This clone was seen once. The genes are TRBV7-2 and TRBJ2-7; TRBD1 is a possible D gene (6 bases). The CDR3 is made up of 13 amino acids. Per germline, CDR1 SGHTA and CDR2 FQGNSA. The V and J ends lost 7 bases and 3 bases respectively, with 13 bases between them. CDR3 coding DNA: TGTGCCAGCACCCGGGGACATATCTACGAGCAGTACTTC. This sequence encodes CASTRGHIYEQYF.

V usage is TRBV5-1 and J usage is TRBJ2-1; D is possibly TRBD2 (6 bases). Germline values: CDR1 SGHRS, CDR2 YFSETQ. CDR3 length: 18 amino acids. The V and J ends lost 3 bases and 2 bases respectively, with 21 bases between them. In nucleotides, the CDR3 is TGCGCCAGCAGCTCGAGGAGGGGAAAGAATGGTCCCTACAATGAGCAGTTCTTC. This gives the protein CASSSRRGKNGPYNEQFF.

The rearrangement uses TRBV5-8 and TRBJ2-4, with 7 bases aligning to TRBD2. The CDR3 runs 13 residues. V shed 1 base and J 9 bases; nucleotides not matched to a gene: 4. Germline V gene data show CDR1 as SGHTS and CDR2 as YDEGEE. The CDR3, as DNA: TGTGCCAGCAGCTTGACGGGAGGAGTCATTCAGTACTTC. Its translation is CASSLTGGVIQYF. Complete variable domain (other parts from reference TRBV5-8 and TRBJ2-4): EAGVTQSPTHLIKTRGQQATLRCSPISGHTSVYWYQQALGLGLQFLLWYDEGEERNRGNFPPRFSGRQFPNYSSELNVNALELEDSALYLCASSLTGGVIQYFGAGTRLSVL.